A single sample gave rise to the 15 T cell receptor beta chains below, sequenced in a study of Ad26.COV2.S vaccination and SARS-CoV-2 variants. TCRdb keeps only in-frame clones here, not all; method: immunoSEQ multiplex PCR. The table has some 400,000 clones, about 89% seen once. Treatment defined: some 20 received Ad26.COV2.S at low or high dose, single or two shots; about five received placebo; per-sample allocation not given. All samples were drawn on day 63, counting from the first vaccine or placebo injection. Material: peripheral blood, obtained in a trial of Ad26.COV2.S vaccine versus placebo. The receptors were gathered from a person between 18 and 65 years old who received the Ad26.COV2.S COVID-19 vaccine or a placebo.

The chain carries TRBV4-3 and TRBJ1-2, with 7 bases that match TRBD1. With V trimmed by 0 bases and J by 4 bases, 5 bases remained unmatched. The germline gives CDR1 LGHNA, CDR2 YSLEER. The CDR3 totals 15 residues. The CDR3 is CASSQEGTGAYGYTF. DNA for the CDR3: TGCGCCAGCAGCCAAGAGGGTACAGGGGCCTATGGCTACACCTTC.

The rearrangement joins TRBV5-1 to TRBJ1-3; D remains unclear. This CDR3 comprises 16 residues. Trimming shortened V by 4 bases and J by 0 bases, and 14 bases separated the two germline ends. Germline V gives CDR1 SGHRS, CDR2 YFSETQ. The CDR3 protein is CASSRGRPSSGNTIYF. For the CDR3, the DNA is TGCGCCAGCAGCCGTGGGAGACCCAGCTCTGGAAACACCATATATTTT.

This clone was detected only once. The junction and the germline gene differ at one end; a read error may be behind it. The V gene is TRBV6-5, the J gene TRBJ2-1; TRBD2 aligns across 8 bases. The CDR3 is 13 amino acids. From germline, CDR1 is MNHEY and CDR2 SVGAGI. The DNA for the CDR3 is TGTGTCAGCAGGGTGCGGGAGGCCAATGAGCAGTTCTTC. The encoded protein is CVSRVREANEQFF.

The chain joins TRBV11-2 to TRBJ2-5, with TRBD1 matching 9 bases. The V gene end was trimmed by 5 bases and the J gene end by 2 bases; junction bases not matched to a gene: 15. Per the germline V gene, CDR1 is SGHAT and CDR2 is FQNNGV. The CDR3 is 18 amino acids. CDR3 in DNA: TGTGCCAGCAGCCTTCGAAAGACAGGGGGTTCCCTACAAGAGACCCAGTACTTC. Translation: CASSLRKTGGSLQETQYF.

The chain uses TRBV7-9 and TRBJ1-2, with D possibly being TRBD1 (5 bases). The CDR3 is made up of 13 amino acids. V was clipped by 5 bases and J by 4 bases, with 11 bases between them. Germline V gene lookup returns CDR1 SEHNR and CDR2 FQNEAQ (reference sequence). The CDR3: CASSPDKSYGYTF. The CDR3 region has the DNA TGTGCCAGCAGCCCGGACAAATCCTATGGCTACACCTTC. The full variable domain, with the rest looked up from reference TRBV7-9 and TRBJ1-2, is DTGVSQNPRHKITKRGQNVTFRCDPISEHNRLYWYRQTLGQGPEFLTYFQNEAQLEKSRLLSDRFSAERPKGSFSTLEIQRTEQGDSAMYLCASSPDKSYGYTFGSGTRLTVV.

V is TRBV11-2 and J is TRBJ2-3; unclear D gene. Germline CDR1 reads SGHAT; CDR2 reads FQNNGV. V lost 1 base to trimming and J lost 2 bases, with 4 bases between them. This CDR3 is 13 amino acids long. The CDR3 DNA is TGTGCCAGCAGCTTAGCCCCCACAGATACGCAGTATTTT. This encodes CASSLAPTDTQYF.

V is TRBV3-1 (or the pseudogene TRBV3-2) and J is TRBJ2-2; 7 nucleotides line up with TRBD2. This CDR3 contains 20 residues. Germline CDR1 LGHDT, CDR2 YNNKEL (reference sequence). V lost 1 base, J lost 2 bases, and 16 bases stayed unmatched. In DNA form, the CDR3 reads TGTGCCAGCAGCCAAGTTGTTCGGGGGGTGGGCCAGCCAAACACCGGGGAGCTGTTTTTT. Amino acid sequence: CASSQVVRGVGQPNTGELFF.

This chain connects TRBV19 to TRBJ2-3; 7 nucleotides line up with TRBD2. This CDR3 comprises 15 residues. V was clipped by 2 bases and J by 0 bases; unmatched bases: 2. Germline V gene sequence: CDR1 LNHDA, CDR2 SQIVND (reference sequence). This CDR3 reads CASSILAESTDTQYF. The CDR3, as DNA: TGTGCCAGTAGTATACTAGCGGAGAGCACAGATACGCAGTATTTT.

The chain couples TRBV3-1 (or the pseudogene TRBV3-2) to TRBJ2-1; 13 bases are a match to TRBD2. The germline V gene encodes CDR1 LGHDT and CDR2 YNNKEL (reference sequence). V was pared by 0 bases and J by 9 bases, with 17 bases of the junction left unmatched. The CDR3 contains 20 residues. The CDR3 protein is CASSQDSSGTSGAQWGEQFF. In DNA form, the CDR3 reads TGTGCCAGCAGCCAAGATTCCTCGGGGACTAGCGGGGCTCAGTGGGGTGAGCAGTTCTTC.

V and J are TRBV6-5 and TRBJ1-1, with D unclear. V was trimmed by 6 bases and J by 0 bases, leaving 11 bases between them. Germline CDR1 MNHEY, CDR2 SVGAGI. CDR3 length: 14 residues. DNA of the CDR3: TGTGCCAGCAGGGCCGGACGGTTGAACACTGAAGCTTTCTTT. It encodes CASRAGRLNTEAFF.

This clone was seen only a few times. The chain joins TRBV19 to TRBJ1-2; 7 bases align to TRBD1. This CDR3 has 14 residues. The junction had 5 bases not matched to a gene; V was cut back by 5 bases and J by 2 bases. Germline V gene data show CDR1 as LNHDA and CDR2 as SQIVND (reference sequence). DNA of the CDR3: TGTGCCAGTAGTGTACAGGGGCGCAACTATGGCTACACCTTC. It codes for CASSVQGRNYGYTF.

The chain carries TRBV4-1 and TRBJ2-7, with D perhaps matching TRBD2 (6 bases). The CDR3 covers 14 residues. From germline, CDR1 is MGHRA and CDR2 YSYEKL. Trimming pared 2 bases from V and 7 bases from J, leaving 15 bases between. The CDR3 DNA follows: TGCGCCAGCAGCCAACCCGGAGGGCCGAGGGAGCAGTACTTC. Amino acid sequence: CASSQPGGPREQYF.

This chain joins TRBV4-1 and TRBJ2-1; no clear D. V lost 4 bases, J lost 6 bases, and 16 bases lay in between. Per germline, CDR1 MGHRA and CDR2 YSYEKL. The CDR3 sequence is 15 residues long. The CDR3 protein is CASSLLGVFPNEQFF. The DNA of the CDR3 is TGCGCCAGCAGCCTTTTAGGTGTATTTCCCAATGAGCAGTTCTTC.

CDR3 coding DNA: TGTGCCAGCAGTAGGGGACAGGGATTCATAGGTTACTACGAGCAGTACTTC. As protein: CASSRGQGFIGYYEQYF. The chain employs TRBV28 and TRBJ2-7, with 9 positions matching TRBD1. With 5 bases clipped from V and 3 bases from J, the junction kept 14 bases outside the gene matches. This CDR3 region has 17 residues. Germline values: CDR1 MDHEN, CDR2 SYDVKM.

The chain joins TRBV2 to TRBJ1-1, with TRBD1 identical over 8 bases. Germline CDR1 SNHLY, CDR2 FYNNEI. The CDR3 has 17 amino acids. V shed 1 base and J 4 bases; nucleotides not matched to a gene: 11. The CDR3 DNA reads TGTGCCAGCAGTGAAGAAGAACCAGGGGGCTTCGGCACTGAAGCTTTCTTT. Translating it yields CASSEEEPGGFGTEAFF. Complete variable domain (other parts from reference TRBV2 and TRBJ1-1): EPEVTQTPSHQVTQMGQEVILRCVPISNHLYFYWYRQILGQKVEFLVSFYNNEISEKSEIFDDQFSVERPDGSNFTLKIRSTKLEDSAMYFCASSEEEPGGFGTEAFFGQGTRLTVV.